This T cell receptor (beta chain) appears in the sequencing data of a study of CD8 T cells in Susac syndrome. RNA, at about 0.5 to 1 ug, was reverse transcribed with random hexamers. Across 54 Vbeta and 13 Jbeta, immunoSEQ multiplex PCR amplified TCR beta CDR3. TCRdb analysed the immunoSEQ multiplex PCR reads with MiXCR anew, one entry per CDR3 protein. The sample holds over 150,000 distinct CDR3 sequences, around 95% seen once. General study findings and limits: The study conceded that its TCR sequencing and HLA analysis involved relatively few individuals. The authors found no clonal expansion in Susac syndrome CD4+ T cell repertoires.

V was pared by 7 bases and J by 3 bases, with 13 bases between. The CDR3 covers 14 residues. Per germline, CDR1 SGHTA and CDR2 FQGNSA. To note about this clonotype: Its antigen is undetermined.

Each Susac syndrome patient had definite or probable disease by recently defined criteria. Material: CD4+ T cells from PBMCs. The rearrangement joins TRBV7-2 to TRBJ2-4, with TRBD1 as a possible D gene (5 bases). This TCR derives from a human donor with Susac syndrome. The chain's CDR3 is CASNSRADKNIQYF. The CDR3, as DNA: TGTGCCAGCAACTCCAGGGCTGACAAAAACATTCAGTACTTC.